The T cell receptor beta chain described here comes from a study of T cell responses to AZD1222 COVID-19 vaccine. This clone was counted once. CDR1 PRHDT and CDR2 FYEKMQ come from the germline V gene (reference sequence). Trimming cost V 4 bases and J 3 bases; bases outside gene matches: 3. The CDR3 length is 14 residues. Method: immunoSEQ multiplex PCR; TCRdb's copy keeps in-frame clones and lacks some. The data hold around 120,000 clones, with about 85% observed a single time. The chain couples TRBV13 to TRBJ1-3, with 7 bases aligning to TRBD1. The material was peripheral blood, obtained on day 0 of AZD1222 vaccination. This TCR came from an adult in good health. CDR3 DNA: TGTGCCAGCAGCTGGACAGGTGATGGAAACACCATATATTTT. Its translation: CASSWTGDGNTIYF.